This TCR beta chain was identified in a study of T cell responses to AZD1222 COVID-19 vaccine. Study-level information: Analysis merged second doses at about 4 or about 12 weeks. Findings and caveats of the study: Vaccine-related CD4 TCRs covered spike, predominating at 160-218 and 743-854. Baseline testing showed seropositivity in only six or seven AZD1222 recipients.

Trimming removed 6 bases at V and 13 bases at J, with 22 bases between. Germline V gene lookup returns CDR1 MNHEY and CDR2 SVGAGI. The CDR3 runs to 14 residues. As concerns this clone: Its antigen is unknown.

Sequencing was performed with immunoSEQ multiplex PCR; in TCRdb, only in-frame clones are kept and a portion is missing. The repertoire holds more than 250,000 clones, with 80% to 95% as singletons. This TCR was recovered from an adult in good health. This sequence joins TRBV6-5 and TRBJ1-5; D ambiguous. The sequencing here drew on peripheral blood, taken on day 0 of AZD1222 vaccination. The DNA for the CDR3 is TGTGCCAGCAGCCAAGTGGGCAGGCCGGCAGTACAGCATTTT. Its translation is CASSQVGRPAVQHF.